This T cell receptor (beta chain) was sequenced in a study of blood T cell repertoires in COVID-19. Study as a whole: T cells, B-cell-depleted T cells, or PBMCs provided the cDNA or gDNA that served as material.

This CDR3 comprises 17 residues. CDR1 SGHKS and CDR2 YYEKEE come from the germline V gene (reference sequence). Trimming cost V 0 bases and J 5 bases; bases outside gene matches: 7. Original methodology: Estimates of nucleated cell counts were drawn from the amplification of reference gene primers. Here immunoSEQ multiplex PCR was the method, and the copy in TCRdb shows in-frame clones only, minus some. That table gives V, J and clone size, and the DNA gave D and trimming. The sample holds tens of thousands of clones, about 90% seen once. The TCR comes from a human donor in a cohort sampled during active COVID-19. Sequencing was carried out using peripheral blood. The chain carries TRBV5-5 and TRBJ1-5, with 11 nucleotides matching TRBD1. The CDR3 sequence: CASSLALDRGHYQPQHF. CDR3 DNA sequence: TGTGCCAGCAGCTTGGCCTTGGACAGGGGGCATTATCAGCCCCAGCATTTT.